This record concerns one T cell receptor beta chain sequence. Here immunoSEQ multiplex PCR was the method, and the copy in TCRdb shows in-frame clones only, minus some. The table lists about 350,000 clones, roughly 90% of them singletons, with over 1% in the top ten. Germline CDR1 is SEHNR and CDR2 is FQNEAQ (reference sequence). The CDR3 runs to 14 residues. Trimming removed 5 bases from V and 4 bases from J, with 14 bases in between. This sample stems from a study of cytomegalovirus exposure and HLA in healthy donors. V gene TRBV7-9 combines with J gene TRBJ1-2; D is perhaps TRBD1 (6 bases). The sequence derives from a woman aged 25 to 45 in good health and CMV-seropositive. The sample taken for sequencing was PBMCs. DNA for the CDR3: TGTGCCAGCAGCATGGCCGGACAGACCTATGGCTACACCTTC. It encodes CASSMAGQTYGYTF. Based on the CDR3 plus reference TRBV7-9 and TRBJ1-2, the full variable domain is DTGVSQNPRHKITKRGQNVTFRCDPISEHNRLYWYRQTLGQGPEFLTYFQNEAQLEKSRLLSDRFSAERPKGSFSTLEIQRTEQGDSAMYLCASSMAGQTYGYTFGSGTRLTVV.